These 18 T cell receptor beta chains were sequenced from one sample in a study of blood T cell repertoires in COVID-19. TCRdb's copy holds only in-frame clones and misses some; the assay was immunoSEQ multiplex PCR. The sample yields roughly 70,000 clones, 80% to 95% seen once. Sequenced input: peripheral blood. These receptor sequences come from a human donor with active COVID-19. The donor label of this sample is uncertain.

The chain combines TRBV7-9 with TRBJ2-7; weak D call: TRBD1 (6 bases). Germline CDR1 and CDR2: SEHNR and FQNEAQ (reference sequence). Between the trimmed V and J ends, which lost 0 bases and 2 bases, there was a span of 8 bases. The CDR3 runs 14 residues. The CDR3 region has the DNA TGTGCCAGCAGCTTAGCCAGGGGCACCTACGAGCAGTACTTC. It codes for CASSLARGTYEQYF.

The chain uses TRBV11-2 and TRBJ1-1; perhaps TRBD1 as D (5 bases). The CDR3 spans 13 residues. V was trimmed by 3 bases and J by 3 bases, leaving 8 bases between them. The germline V gene has CDR1 SGHAT and CDR2 FQNNGV. The CDR3 nucleotides are TGTGCCAGCAGCTTCGAACAGGACACTGAAGCTTTCTTT. This gives the protein CASSFEQDTEAFF.

The rearrangement joins TRBV28 to TRBJ1-5, with 8 nucleotides matching TRBD1. The V segment lost 1 base and the J segment 3 bases; nucleotides outside the gene matches: 2. CDR1 and CDR2 (germline): MDHEN, SYDVKM. There are 15 residues in the CDR3. CDR3: CASSLLTGDNQPQHF. CDR3 sequence (DNA): TGTGCCAGCAGTTTATTGACAGGGGACAATCAGCCCCAGCATTTT.

The V gene is TRBV28, the J gene TRBJ2-1; TRBD2 matches at 13 bases. The junction had 9 bases not matched to a gene; V was cut back by 4 bases and J by 0 bases. The CDR3 has 19 amino acids. Germline CDR1 reads MDHEN; CDR2 reads SYDVKM. DNA for the CDR3: TGTGCCAGCAGTTCCATGGGACTAGCGGGGAAGAGCTCCTACAATGAGCAGTTCTTC. Encoded protein: CASSSMGLAGKSSYNEQFF.

The rearrangement links TRBV5-1 to TRBJ2-3; 9 nucleotides match TRBD2. Germline V gene sequence: CDR1 SGHRS, CDR2 YFSETQ. Trimming removed 4 bases from V and 9 bases from J; junction bases left unmatched: 18. The CDR3 extends over 17 amino acids. The CDR3 DNA sequence: TGCGCCAGCAGCGCATTTGCGGGAGGGCCACTGGCCTCGACGCAGTATTTT. Encoded protein: CASSAFAGGPLASTQYF.

The chain carries TRBV4-1 and TRBJ2-2; the match to TRBD1 covers 9 bases. Germline V gene sequence: CDR1 MGHRA, CDR2 YSYEKL. The ends lost 3 bases at V and 1 base at J; junction bases unmatched: 9. The CDR3 has 18 residues. This CDR3 is CASSHPGQGTGNTGELFF. As DNA, the CDR3 is TGCGCCAGCAGCCACCCGGGACAGGGTACGGGGAACACCGGGGAGCTGTTTTTT.

V and J are TRBV10-2 and TRBJ2-1; 10 positions agree with TRBD2. Trimming cost V 8 bases and J 9 bases; bases outside gene matches: 13. There are 15 residues in the CDR3. The germline V gene encodes CDR1 WSHSY and CDR2 SAAADI. Here the CDR3 DNA reads TGCGCCAGCGGCTCTAGCGGGAGCCCTCCTACTGAGCAGTTCTTC. It encodes CASGSSGSPPTEQFF.

The chain couples TRBV9 to TRBJ2-3, with 14 positions matching TRBD2. This CDR3 is built from 15 residues. With 4 bases clipped from V and 5 bases from J, the junction kept 3 bases outside the gene matches. Germline CDR1 SGDLS, CDR2 YYNGEE. The CDR3, as DNA: TGTGCCAGCAGCTTGACTAGCGGGAGGGGAGATACGCAGTATTTT. Translated, it gives CASSLTSGRGDTQYF.

The chain links TRBV27 to TRBJ1-4; D ambiguous. This CDR3 is built from 15 residues. CDR1 and CDR2 (germline): MNHEY, SMNVEV (reference sequence). The V end was cut by 5 bases, the J end by 0 bases, with 10 bases between. This chain's CDR3 is CASSITATTNEKLFF. In nucleotides, the CDR3 is TGTGCCAGCAGTATCACAGCTACAACTAATGAAAAACTGTTTTTT.

The chain uses TRBV5-1 and TRBJ2-3; TRBD2 aligns across 16 bases. There are 17 residues in the CDR3. V shed 4 bases and J 4 bases; nucleotides not matched to a gene: 6. Germline CDR1 SGHRS, CDR2 YFSETQ. The CDR3 reads CASSNSGTSGRADTQYF. The CDR3 region has the DNA TGCGCCAGCAGCAACTCCGGGACTAGCGGGAGGGCAGATACGCAGTATTTT.

The chain links TRBV5-4 to TRBJ2-4, with TRBD1 as a possible D gene (6 bases). There are 14 residues in the CDR3. CDR1 is SGHNT, CDR2 YYREEE, per germline (reference sequence). V was pared by 4 bases and J by 8 bases, with 16 bases between. CDR3 nucleotide sequence: TGTGCCAGCAGCAAACAGGGTGGGGGAGACATTCAGTACTTC. This gives the protein CASSKQGGGDIQYF.

The chain joins TRBV6-5 to TRBJ1-6, with TRBD1 identical over 9 bases. With 4 bases clipped from V and 7 bases from J, the junction kept 5 bases outside the gene matches. The germline V gene has CDR1 MNHEY and CDR2 SVGAGI. The CDR3 runs 15 residues. CDR3 in amino acids: CASSWGQGGNSPLHF. The CDR3 region has the DNA TGTGCCAGCAGTTGGGGACAGGGTGGCAATTCACCCCTCCACTTT.

The V gene is TRBV6-5, the J gene TRBJ1-6, with TRBD1 matching 8 bases. CDR3 size: 14 residues. Germline loops: CDR1 MNHEY, CDR2 SVGAGI. The J segment lost 7 bases and the V segment lost 7 bases, leaving 6 bases of the junction unmatched. CDR3 loop: CASTRGRQNSPLHF. For the CDR3, the DNA is TGTGCCAGCACCAGGGGGCGCCAGAATTCACCCCTCCACTTT.

This clone was counted a single time. V gene TRBV11-2 combines with J gene TRBJ1-3; the match to TRBD1 covers 7 bases. Looked up from germline, CDR1 is SGHAT and CDR2 is FQNNGV. This CDR3 contains 16 residues. V shed 1 base, J shed 0 bases, and the junction held 3 bases outside the gene matches. The CDR3 is CASSLVSGGSGNTIYF. Written as DNA, the CDR3 is TGTGCCAGCAGCTTAGTCTCAGGGGGCTCTGGAAACACCATATATTTT.

This chain links TRBV18 with TRBJ2-7; the D gene is possibly TRBD2 (6 bases). Between the trimmed V and J ends, which lost 0 bases and 6 bases, there was a span of 12 bases. Germline lookup yields CDR1 KGHSH and CDR2 LQKENI. CDR3 size: 14 residues. CDR3 DNA: TGTGCCAGCTCACCACCGGACACGGGAGTCGAGCAGTACTTC. As protein: CASSPPDTGVEQYF.

This chain joins TRBV3-1 (or the pseudogene TRBV3-2) and TRBJ2-1; 7 nucleotides agree with TRBD2. V trimming: 4 bases; J trimming: 7 bases; junction bases outside the gene matches: 7. The germline CDR1 and CDR2 sequences are LGHDT and YNNKEL (reference sequence). This CDR3 comprises 14 residues. The CDR3 loop reads CASSRTGGGNEQFF. The CDR3 DNA is TGTGCCAGCAGCCGGACTGGGGGGGGGAATGAGCAGTTCTTC.

This clone has more than one count but fewer than ten. The chain joins TRBV24-1 to TRBJ2-7; 10 positions match TRBD2. Germline CDR1 and CDR2: KGHDR and SFDVKD. CDR3 length: 16 amino acids. Unmatched junction bases numbered 7, after V lost 4 bases and J lost 2 bases. The CDR3 sequence is CATSDTSSGSPYEQYF. CDR3 in DNA: TGTGCCACCAGTGACACTTCTAGCGGGAGTCCCTACGAGCAGTACTTC.

The chain couples TRBV6-2 or TRBV6-3 to TRBJ2-1, with 7 bases lining up with TRBD1. Germline trimming cut 5 bases from V and 10 bases from J; bases unmatched to any gene: 8. The length of the CDR3 is 13 residues. In germline, CDR1 is MNHEY, CDR2 SVGEGT. The chain's CDR3 is CASSGDRPAEQFF. As DNA, the CDR3 is TGTGCCAGCAGTGGGGACAGACCCGCCGAGCAGTTCTTC.